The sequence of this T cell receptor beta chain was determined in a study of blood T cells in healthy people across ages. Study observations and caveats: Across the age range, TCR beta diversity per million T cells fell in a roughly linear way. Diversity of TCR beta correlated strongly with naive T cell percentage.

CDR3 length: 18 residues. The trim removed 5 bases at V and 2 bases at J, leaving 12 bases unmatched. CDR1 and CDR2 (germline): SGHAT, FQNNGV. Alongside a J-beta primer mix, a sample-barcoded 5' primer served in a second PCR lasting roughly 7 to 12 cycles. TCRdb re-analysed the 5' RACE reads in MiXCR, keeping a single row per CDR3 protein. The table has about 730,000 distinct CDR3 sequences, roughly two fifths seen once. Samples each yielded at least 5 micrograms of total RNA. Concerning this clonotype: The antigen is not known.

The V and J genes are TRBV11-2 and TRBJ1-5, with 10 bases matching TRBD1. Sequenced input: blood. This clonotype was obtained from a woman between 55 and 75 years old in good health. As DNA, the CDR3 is TGTGCCAGCAGCAGGACAGGGGGACGGTCCTTGGGCAATCAGCCCCAGCATTTT. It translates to CASSRTGGRSLGNQPQHF.